The present T cell receptor beta chain was sequenced within a study of T cell repertoires in cytomegalovirus infection. Study background: Recently identified HLA-C-restricted and well-studied HLA-B-restricted CMV epitopes were used. CMV infection and matching HLA type were both indicated by public TCR beta signatures.

A note on this clonotype: The antigen is undetermined.

In TCRdb, the reads were re-called with MiXCR into one record per CDR3 protein. The sample lists roughly 310,000 distinct CDR3 sequences; about 28% were seen once. The sequenced sample was cultured PBMCs, obtained from culture after CMV antigen stimulation. This receptor was obtained from a human donor in good health (CMV status not recorded). Some clones in this sample may be carry-over from other donors' samples.

In nucleotides, the CDR3 is TGTGCCAGCAGTTTTGAGGCCAGGAAGAGCACAGATACGCAGTATTTT. This encodes CASSFEARKSTDTQYF. The genes are TRBV27 and TRBJ2-3; D is undetermined. V dropped 3 bases and J dropped 0 bases, with 13 bases sitting between them. Germline assignment: CDR1 MNHEY and CDR2 SMNVEV (reference sequence). This CDR3 is 16 amino acids long.